This TCR beta chain was observed in a study of CD8 T cells in Susac syndrome. The RNA input was about 0.45 to 1 ug, and it was reverse transcribed with random hexamers. MiXCR, run by TCRdb on the immunoSEQ multiplex PCR reads, gives a single entry per CDR3 protein. The sample lists some 200,000 distinct CDR3 sequences; around nine tenths were seen once. This clonotype came up once. This CDR3 comprises 16 residues. Trimming took off 7 bases at V and 0 bases at J, with 18 bases between the two ends. Per the germline V gene, CDR1 is LGHDT and CDR2 is YNNKEL (reference sequence). Sequencing used CD4+ T cells from PBMCs. The rearrangement uses TRBV3-1 and TRBJ2-5; TRBD2 is a possible D gene (6 bases). This sequence originates from a human donor with Susac syndrome. The CDR3 DNA reads as TGTGCCAGCACCCGCGACGGGGGAACGTACCAAGAGACCCAGTACTTC. Translation: CASTRDGGTYQETQYF.